This T cell receptor beta chain was retrieved from a study of blood T cell repertoires in COVID-19. Study summary: Sites across the United States, Italy and Spain contributed samples from acute and convalescent COVID-19. The analysed material was cDNA or gDNA that came from T cells, B-cell-depleted T cells, or PBMCs.

Profiling relied on immunoSEQ multiplex PCR, and the TCRdb table lists in-frame clones only, not all of them. Here the sample spans over 55,000 clones, around 85% being singletons. This CDR3 is 15 amino acids long. V was clipped by 2 bases and J by 0 bases, with 12 bases between them. The germline V gene encodes CDR1 SGDLS and CDR2 YYNGEE. This receptor was obtained from a woman over 75 with acute or convalescent COVID-19. The chain links TRBV9 to TRBJ2-7; D gene ambiguous. Sequencing was carried out using peripheral blood. The CDR3 sequence: CASSVSPSGSYEQYF. The CDR3 DNA sequence: TGTGCCAGCAGCGTCTCCCCATCGGGCTCCTACGAGCAGTACTTC. Based on the CDR3 plus reference TRBV9 and TRBJ2-7, the full variable domain is DSGVTQTPKHLITATGQRVTLRCSPRSGDLSVYWYQQSLDQGLQFLIQYYNGEERAKGNILERFSAQQFPDLHSELNLSSLELGDSALYFCASSVSPSGSYEQYFGPGTRLTVT.